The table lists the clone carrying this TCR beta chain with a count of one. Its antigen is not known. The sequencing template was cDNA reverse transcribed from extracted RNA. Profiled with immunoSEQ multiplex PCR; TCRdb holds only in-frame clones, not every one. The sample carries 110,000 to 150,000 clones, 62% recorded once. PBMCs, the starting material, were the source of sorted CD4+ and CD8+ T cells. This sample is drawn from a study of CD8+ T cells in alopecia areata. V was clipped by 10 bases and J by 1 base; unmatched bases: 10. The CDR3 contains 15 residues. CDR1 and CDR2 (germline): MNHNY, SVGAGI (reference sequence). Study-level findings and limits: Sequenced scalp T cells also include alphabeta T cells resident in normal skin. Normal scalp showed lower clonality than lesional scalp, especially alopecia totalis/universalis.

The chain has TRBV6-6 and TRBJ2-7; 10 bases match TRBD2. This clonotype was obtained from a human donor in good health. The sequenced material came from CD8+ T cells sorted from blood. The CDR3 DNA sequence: TGTGCCATCTTGAAGCGGGAGGGCCTATCCTACGAGCAGTACTTC. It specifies CAILKREGLSYEQYF.